The next 26 T cell receptor beta chains were all read from a single sample in a study of blood T cell repertoires in COVID-19. Measured with immunoSEQ multiplex PCR; TCRdb has only the in-frame clones, and not every one. Among approximately 140,000 clones listed, about 80% were seen once. Material: peripheral blood. The source is a man aged 70-80 years with acute or convalescent COVID-19.

The chain links TRBV29-1 to TRBJ2-4; 12 bases are shared with TRBD1. This CDR3 has 16 amino acids. CDR1 is SQVTM and CDR2 is ANQGSEA in the germline V gene. The V gene end was trimmed by 2 bases and the J gene end by 6 bases; junction bases not matched to a gene: 8. The CDR3 here is CSVEFRDRGPGNIQYF. CDR3 coding DNA: TGCAGCGTTGAATTTCGGGACAGGGGGCCTGGAAACATTCAGTACTTC. Combining the CDR3 with reference TRBV29-1 and TRBJ2-4 gives the whole variable domain SAVISQKPSRDICQRGTSLTIQCQVDSQVTMMFWYRQQPGQSLTLIATANQGSEATYESGFVIDKFPISRPNLTFSTLTVSNMSPEDSSIYLCSVEFRDRGPGNIQYFGAGTRLSVL.

The rearrangement uses TRBV28 and TRBJ2-1, with D possibly TRBD2 on 6 matching bases. Looked up from germline, CDR1 is MDHEN and CDR2 is SYDVKM. This CDR3 has 12 amino acids. The CDR3 nucleotides read TGTGGAACCGGGAGCTCCTACAATGAGCAGTTCTTC. Its translation is CGTGSSYNEQFF.

The chain employs TRBV5-1 and TRBJ2-3; 8 bases map to TRBD1. Germline V gene sequence: CDR1 SGHRS, CDR2 YFSETQ. The CDR3 has 14 amino acids. J lost 1 base, V lost 4 bases, and 2 bases had no gene match. The CDR3 region is CASSPGQGTDTQYF. As DNA, the CDR3 is TGCGCCAGCAGCCCGGGACAGGGCACAGATACGCAGTATTTT.

This chain uses TRBV5-1 with TRBJ1-1, with D tentatively TRBD1 (6 bases). V lost 2 bases and J 4 bases, leaving 18 bases between the germline ends. This CDR3 contains 16 residues. Germline-derived CDR1 and CDR2 are SGHRS and YFSETQ. CDR3 bases: TGCGCCAGCAGCTTCACACATACGTCACAGGGCACTGAAGCTTTCTTT. This sequence encodes CASSFTHTSQGTEAFF.

The chain is built from TRBV27 and TRBJ2-5, with D perhaps matching TRBD1 (6 bases). V dropped 5 bases and J dropped 4 bases, with 17 bases sitting between them. The CDR3 is made up of 15 amino acids. CDR1 is MNHEY, CDR2 SMNVEV, per germline (reference sequence). CDR3 bases: TGTGCCAGCAGTCCCTTTGGTTCCAGGGGAGAGACCCAGTACTTC. Translated, it gives CASSPFGSRGETQYF.

The V gene is TRBV11-1, the J gene TRBJ1-6; D is uncertain. Germline lookup yields CDR1 SGHAT and CDR2 FQDESV (reference sequence). V was shortened by 3 bases and J by 4 bases, with 7 bases between the two germline ends. The CDR3 sequence is 14 residues long. The CDR3 here is CASSLVTYNSPLHF. DNA for the CDR3: TGTGCCAGCAGCTTGGTAACATATAATTCACCCCTCCACTTT. The entire variable domain, with the rest obtained from reference TRBV11-1 and TRBJ1-6, is as follows: EAEVAQSPRYKITEKSQAVAFWCDPISGHATLYWYRQILGQGPELLVQFQDESVVDDSQLPKDRFSAERLKGVDSTLKIQPAELGDSAMYLCASSLVTYNSPLHFGNGTRLTVT.

The genes are TRBV7-3 and TRBJ2-1; 7 bases align to TRBD2. The V segment lost 3 bases and the J segment 2 bases; nucleotides outside the gene matches: 4. The germline V gene encodes CDR1 SGHTA and CDR2 FQGTGA. The CDR3 sequence is 15 residues long. The CDR3 bases are TGTGCCAGCAGCTTTGGCCTAGCGGCCTACAATGAGCAGTTCTTC. Translating gives CASSFGLAAYNEQFF.

The chain is built from TRBV10-3 and TRBJ2-2; 14 bases line up with TRBD2. This CDR3 region has 18 residues. Trimming removed 1 base from V and 4 bases from J; junction bases left unmatched: 5. Germline V gives CDR1 ENHRY, CDR2 SYGVKD. This CDR3 reads CAISEFGTSGSSTGELFF. The CDR3 coding sequence is TGTGCCATCAGTGAGTTTGGGACTAGCGGGAGCAGCACCGGGGAGCTGTTTTTT.

The rearrangement uses TRBV6-1 and TRBJ1-1; a weak D match, TRBD1 (5 bases). The CDR3 spans 12 residues. Per the germline V gene, CDR1 is MNHNS and CDR2 is SASEGT. With 2 bases removed from V and 8 bases from J, the gap between germline ends came to 9 bases. CDR3 coding DNA: TGTGCCAGCAGTGAATGGACACGAGAAGCTTTCTTT. Protein sequence: CASSEWTREAFF.

The chain recombines TRBV9 with TRBJ2-7, with TRBD1 matching over 10 bases. V shed 4 bases, J shed 6 bases, and the junction held 4 bases outside the gene matches. Looked up from germline, CDR1 is SGDLS and CDR2 is YYNGEE. The CDR3 totals 13 residues. The CDR3 is CASSPRDRGEQYF. CDR3 coding DNA: TGTGCCAGCAGCCCCCGGGACAGGGGCGAGCAGTACTTC.

This chain uses TRBV5-1 with TRBJ2-5; 8 bases are a match to TRBD2. Losses at the gene ends were 2 bases for V and 5 bases for J; bases not matched to a gene: 5. CDR1 and CDR2 (germline): SGHRS, YFSETQ. The CDR3 extends over 14 amino acids. The CDR3 region has the DNA TGCGCCAGCAGCTTTAGCGGGGACGGGGAGACCCAGTACTTC. This encodes CASSFSGDGETQYF.

V is TRBV5-1 and J is TRBJ2-5, with 8 bases identical to TRBD2. The V gene end was trimmed by 6 bases and the J gene end by 3 bases; junction bases not matched to a gene: 7. The CDR3 has 14 amino acids. Germline CDR1 SGHRS, CDR2 YFSETQ. The DNA for the CDR3 is TGCGCCAGCACCCCTGAAGCGGGGGAAGAGACCCAGTACTTC. It codes for CASTPEAGEETQYF.

CDR3 protein: CASSLRLAGESGGELFF. CDR3 sequence (DNA): TGCGCCAGCAGCTTGAGACTAGCGGGAGAATCGGGCGGGGAGCTGTTTTTT. The rearrangement uses TRBV5-1 and TRBJ2-2; TRBD2 aligns across 12 bases. Germline V lookup: CDR1 SGHRS, CDR2 YFSETQ. The CDR3 is 17 residues long. The V gene end was trimmed by 1 base and the J gene end by 7 bases; junction bases not matched to a gene: 8.

V is TRBV28 and J is TRBJ1-4, with 8 bases lining up with TRBD1. CDR1 and CDR2 from the germline V gene are MDHEN and SYDVKM. V gave up 2 bases and J gave up 5 bases; unmatched junction bases: 10. The CDR3 is 17 residues long. The CDR3 loop reads CASSLIQGANGNEKLFF. Here the CDR3 DNA reads TGTGCCAGCAGTTTAATTCAGGGGGCGAATGGAAATGAAAAACTGTTTTTT.

The chain recombines TRBV3-1 (or the pseudogene TRBV3-2) with TRBJ2-7; the match to TRBD1 covers 8 bases. The ends lost 0 bases at V and 3 bases at J; junction bases unmatched: 7. Per the germline V gene, CDR1 is LGHDT and CDR2 is YNNKEL (reference sequence). The CDR3 extends over 16 amino acids. DNA of the CDR3: TGTGCCAGCAGCCAAGATTCTAGGACAGGGTTCTACGAGCAGTACTTC. Amino acids: CASSQDSRTGFYEQYF.

J is TRBJ2-7 and V is TRBV5-1; TRBD2 aligns across 9 bases. The CDR3 has 16 residues. Looked up from germline, CDR1 is SGHRS and CDR2 is YFSETQ. V lost 0 bases and J lost 2; bases outside the gene matches: 6. Here the CDR3 reads CASSLVLAGGPYEQYF. The CDR3 bases are TGCGCCAGCAGCTTGGTCCTGGCGGGAGGGCCCTACGAGCAGTACTTC.

This clone was recorded many times. The junction departs from germline at one end; a sequencing error may be responsible. V gene TRBV29-1 combines with J gene TRBJ2-1; D not certain. The CDR3 consists of 13 residues. CDR1 is SQVTM, CDR2 ANQGSEA, per germline. CDR3 protein: CSVGLSSHNEQFF. In DNA, the CDR3 is TGCAGCGTTGGTCTTTCCTCCCACAATGAGCAGTTCTTC.

The chain combines TRBV2 with TRBJ2-5, with D possibly matching TRBD1 (5 bases). Trimming took off 6 bases at V and 5 bases at J, with 13 bases between the two ends. The germline V gene encodes CDR1 SNHLY and CDR2 FYNNEI. This CDR3 comprises 13 residues. In nucleotides, the CDR3 is TGTGCCAGCAGGCCAGGGCTTTGGGAGACCCAGTACTTC. Its protein is CASRPGLWETQYF.

The chain employs TRBV10-1 and TRBJ1-1; D uncertain. Germline V gene sequence: CDR1 WNHNN, CDR2 SYGVQD (reference sequence). Trimming pared 4 bases from V and 3 bases from J, leaving 9 bases between. This CDR3 region has 13 residues. DNA for the CDR3: TGCGCCAGCAGTGGACCGCGGGACACTGAAGCTTTCTTT. This codes for CASSGPRDTEAFF.

The CDR3 nucleotides are TGTGCCAGTAGCTACGGGACTAGCGGGAGCTCCTACAATGAGCAGTTCTTC. It codes for CASSYGTSGSSYNEQFF. This chain joins TRBV19 and TRBJ2-1; 14 bases are a match to TRBD2. Losses at the gene ends were 6 bases for V and 0 bases for J; bases not matched to a gene: 4. The germline gives CDR1 LNHDA, CDR2 SQIVND (reference sequence). The CDR3 contains 17 residues.

This clone was recorded only once. The chain couples TRBV19 to TRBJ2-1; TRBD2 agrees at 9 bases. This CDR3 has 14 residues. Germline-derived CDR1 and CDR2 are LNHDA and SQIVND (reference sequence). Trimming at V came to 7 bases and at J to 5 bases, leaving 6 bases not matched to a gene. CDR3 amino acids: CASITTSGDNEQFF. The CDR3 coding sequence is TGTGCCAGTATTACGACTAGCGGTGACAATGAGCAGTTCTTC. Using reference TRBV19 and TRBJ2-1 for the parts outside the CDR3, the full variable domain is DGGITQSPKYLFRKEGQNVTLSCEQNLNHDAMYWYRQDPGQGLRLIYYSQIVNDFQKGDIAEGYSVSREKKESFPLTVTSAQKNPTAFYLCASITTSGDNEQFFGPGTRLTVL.

The chain joins TRBV3-1 (or the pseudogene TRBV3-2) to TRBJ1-1; no firm D call. The CDR3 is made up of 13 amino acids. V gave up 5 bases and J gave up 4 bases, with 11 bases separating them. In germline, CDR1 is LGHDT, CDR2 YNNKEL (reference sequence). The CDR3 bases are TGTGCCAGCAGCTCCCTGCGGGGCACTGAAGCTTTCTTT. It translates to CASSSLRGTEAFF.

This clone has a handful of counts. The chain joins TRBV6-5 to TRBJ2-7; 9 nucleotides agree with TRBD2. The CDR3 is 14 residues long. Trimming cost V 4 bases and J 5 bases; bases outside gene matches: 6. Germline V gene sequence: CDR1 MNHEY, CDR2 SVGAGI. This CDR3 reads CASSSGLAANEQYF. CDR3 nucleotides: TGTGCCAGCAGTTCGGGACTAGCCGCCAACGAGCAGTACTTC.

V and J are TRBV28 and TRBJ1-5, with TRBD1 identical over 7 bases. Trimming cost V 4 bases and J 4 bases; bases outside gene matches: 4. Germline CDR1 MDHEN, CDR2 SYDVKM. The CDR3 loop spans 14 amino acids. The CDR3 coding sequence is TGTGCCAGCAGTTCGCCAGGGGGGAATCAGCCCCAGCATTTT. Its protein is CASSSPGGNQPQHF.

The chain uses TRBV6-6 and TRBJ2-5; TRBD1 aligns across 8 bases. From germline, CDR1 is MNHNY and CDR2 SVGAGI (reference sequence). V gave up 6 bases and J gave up 5 bases; unmatched junction bases: 8. This CDR3 spans 14 amino acids. This CDR3 reads CASRGTGPVETQYF. In DNA form, the CDR3 reads TGTGCCAGCAGAGGGACAGGCCCCGTCGAGACCCAGTACTTC.

The rearrangement uses TRBV25-1 and TRBJ1-3; 8 bases are shared with TRBD1. Trimming removed 9 bases from V and 3 bases from J; junction bases left unmatched: 1. The germline CDR1 and CDR2 sequences are MGHDK and SYGVNS. CDR3 length: 12 amino acids. DNA of the CDR3: TGTGCCAGTACAGGGGGTGGAAACACCATATATTTT. Translated: CASTGGGNTIYF.